This TCR beta chain was observed in a study of T cells in Graves' hyperthyroidism and ophthalmopathy. V lost 4 bases and J lost 4, with 5 bases in between. CDR1 ENHRY and CDR2 SYGVKD come from the germline V gene. The CDR3 has 13 amino acids. Regions amplified from RNA transcripts were the TCR beta CDR3 regions. First-round RT-PCR of the TCR CDR3 relied on the HTBI primer set. TCRdb re-analysed the multiplex PCR reads in MiXCR, keeping a single row per CDR3 protein. Of roughly 250,000 distinct CDR3 sequences in the sample, 22% were seen once. The table lists this clonotype with a few counts. Sequencing input: blood. This sequence joins TRBV10-3 and TRBJ2-6, with D possibly TRBD2 on 5 matching bases. The sequence derives from a man aged 25 to 40 with Graves' ophthalmopathy. CDR3 sequence reads: CAISGEGANVLTF. CDR3 DNA: TGTGCCATCAGTGGGGAGGGGGCCAACGTCCTGACTTTC.